Listed below are T cell receptor beta chains from one sample, sequenced in a study of OX40 agonist ivuxolimab in advanced cancers. The data were produced by immunoSEQ multiplex PCR, yet TCRdb's version contains in-frame clones alone and is incomplete. Here the sample spans over 50,000 clones, approximately 77% being singletons. The sequences come from CD4+ or CD8+ T cells sorted from blood, collected in a trial of the OX40 agonist ivuxolimab. These receptors were collected from an adult with an advanced solid tumor such as melanoma, head and neck, liver or kidney cancer. Each CDR3 is given with its conserved first and last residue. The D gene is left open where the match is weak. Some rows have no size entry. The others give once, few or many, or a class for an expanded clone.

clone size: NA
D gene: NA
J gene: TRBJ2-3
V gene: TRBV7-2
CDR3 protein: CASSTTPGTDTQYF
CDR3 DNA: TGTGCCAGCAGCACAACACCGGGCACAGATACGCAGTATTTT

clone size: NA
D gene: NA
J gene: TRBJ1-2
V gene: TRBV19
CDR3 protein: CASGRWGAWGYTF
CDR3 DNA: TGTGCCAGTGGGAGGTGGGGCGCTTGGGGCTACACCTTC

clone size: NA
D gene: NA
J gene: TRBJ2-3
V gene: TRBV5-6
CDR3 protein: CASSLDRVTDTQYF
CDR3 DNA: TGTGCCAGCAGCTTGGACAGGGTTACAGATACGCAGTATTTT

clone size: NA
D gene: NA
J gene: TRBJ2-1
V gene: TRBV7-9
CDR3 protein: CASSFALVSNEQFF
CDR3 DNA: TGTGCCAGCAGCTTTGCACTAGTTAGCAATGAGCAGTTCTTC

clone size: NA
D gene: NA
J gene: TRBJ2-5
V gene: TRBV28
CDR3 protein: CASSLNAGGAQYF
CDR3 DNA: TGTGCCAGCAGTTTAAATGCCGGAGGGGCCCAGTACTTC

clone size: NA
D gene: TRBD1
J gene: TRBJ2-7
V gene: TRBV5-4
CDR3 protein: CASSLGSGTGSPYEQYF
CDR3 DNA: TGTGCCAGCAGCTTGGGGTCCGGGACAGGGTCCCCCTACGAGCAGTACTTC

clone size: NA
D gene: NA
J gene: TRBJ2-1
V gene: TRBV28
CDR3 protein: CASSLEGLSQYEQFF
CDR3 DNA: TGTGCCAGCAGTTTAGAGGGGCTTTCACAATATGAGCAGTTCTTC

clone size: NA
D gene: NA
J gene: TRBJ2-3
V gene: TRBV5-6
CDR3 protein: CASSLFTRTDTQYF
CDR3 DNA: TGTGCCAGCAGCTTGTTTACTAGAACAGATACGCAGTATTTT

clone size: NA
D gene: NA
J gene: TRBJ2-3
V gene: TRBV5-1
CDR3 protein: CASSLDARPTDTQYF
CDR3 DNA: TGCGCCAGCAGCTTGGATGCTAGGCCCACAGATACGCAGTATTTT

clone size: once
D gene: TRBD1
J gene: TRBJ2-1
V gene: TRBV19
CDR3 protein: CASMPRDRAHEQFF
CDR3 DNA: TGTGCCAGTATGCCCCGGGACAGGGCACATGAGCAGTTCTTC

clone size: NA
D gene: TRBD2
J gene: TRBJ2-1
V gene: TRBV6-4
CDR3 protein: CASSRLAGALEEQFF
CDR3 DNA: TGTGCCAGCAGCCGACTAGCGGGAGCATTAGAGGAGCAGTTCTTC

clone size: NA
D gene: NA
J gene: TRBJ1-5
V gene: TRBV4-1
CDR3 protein: CASSRIDLSNQPQHF
CDR3 DNA: TGCGCCAGCAGCCGAATAGACCTTAGCAATCAGCCCCAGCATTTT

clone size: NA
D gene: TRBD2
J gene: TRBJ2-1
V gene: TRBV13
CDR3 protein: CASSFPPGGEQFF
CDR3 DNA: TGTGCCAGCAGCTTCCCCCCGGGGGGTGAGCAGTTCTTC

clone size: few
D gene: NA
J gene: TRBJ1-5
V gene: TRBV6-1
CDR3 protein: CAVQGSNQPQHF
CDR3 DNA: TGTGCCGTACAGGGTTCTAATCAGCCCCAGCATTTT

clone size: NA
D gene: TRBD1
J gene: TRBJ2-7
V gene: TRBV15
CDR3 protein: CATSTRTGGRREQYF
CDR3 DNA: TGTGCCACCAGCACTCGGACAGGGGGCCGAAGGGAGCAGTACTTC

clone size: NA
D gene: NA
J gene: TRBJ1-2
V gene: TRBV2
CDR3 protein: CASSEARVYGYTF
CDR3 DNA: TGTGCCAGCAGTGAAGCTAGAGTTTATGGCTACACCTTC

clone size: once
D gene: TRBD1
J gene: TRBJ2-2
V gene: TRBV28
CDR3 protein: CASSPQKGGHGELFF
CDR3 DNA: TGTGCCAGCAGTCCACAGAAAGGGGGCCACGGGGAGCTGTTTTTT

clone size: NA
D gene: TRBD2
J gene: TRBJ2-3
V gene: TRBV5-1
CDR3 protein: CASSLTSGMGGDTQYF
CDR3 DNA: TGCGCCAGCAGCTTGACTAGCGGGATGGGAGGAGATACGCAGTATTTT

clone size: NA
D gene: NA
J gene: TRBJ2-1
V gene: TRBV9
CDR3 protein: CASSVGPLSYNEQFF
CDR3 DNA: TGTGCCAGCAGCGTAGGTCCTCTCTCCTACAATGAGCAGTTCTTC

clone size: NA
D gene: TRBD1
J gene: TRBJ2-7
V gene: TRBV10-2
CDR3 protein: CASSPGTGVSYEQYF
CDR3 DNA: TGCGCCAGCAGTCCCGGGACAGGGGTCTCCTACGAGCAGTACTTC

clone size: NA
D gene: TRBD2
J gene: TRBJ2-7
V gene: TRBV7-2
CDR3 protein: CASSSPGGSGKDEQYF
CDR3 DNA: TGTGCCAGCAGCTCGCCTGGGGGTAGCGGGAAAGACGAGCAGTACTTC

clone size: NA
D gene: NA
J gene: TRBJ2-1
V gene: TRBV18
CDR3 protein: CASSPSTSGRVQFF
CDR3 DNA: TGTGCCAGCTCACCCTCTACTAGTGGGAGAGTGCAGTTCTTC